The text below deals with one TCR beta chain. Its cognate antigen is unknown. This sample was included in a study of beta chain features in type 1 diabetes. Study context: Age, gender, cell numbers and subset yield matched between patients and controls. The study's findings and limits: Among patients with Type 1 diabetes, TCRB CDR3s were moderately but significantly shorter in every one of the four CD4+ subsets.

Sampling consisted of one heparinised blood draw per donor, averaging around 120 mL. The whole isolated RNA underwent reverse transcription, so sequencing captured expressed TCRB transcripts. Using immunoSEQ multiplex PCR, the repertoire was profiled, and TCRdb retains in-frame clones only, with some absent. The sample yields about 640,000 clones, roughly 12% seen once. The sample consisted of naive CD4+ T cells from blood. This TCR was sampled from a young man with type 1 diabetes.

The CDR3 nucleotides read TGTGCCAGCAGCCCGGACGGGAGTTATGGCTACACCTTC. This encodes CASSPDGSYGYTF. V usage is TRBV7-9 and J usage is TRBJ1-2; D is ambiguous. The V gene's germline CDR1 is SEHNR and CDR2 FQNEAQ (reference sequence). This CDR3 region has 13 residues. V was trimmed by 5 bases and J by 5 bases, leaving 12 bases between them.